The clone carrying this T cell receptor beta chain has a handful of counts. This record comes from a study of cytomegalovirus exposure and HLA in healthy donors. PCR was performed using 60 Vbeta and 13 Jbeta primers. Data came from immunoSEQ multiplex PCR; TCRdb stores just in-frame clones and leaves some out. The table records about 130,000 clones, 8% to 11% of them present only once. Germline CDR1 and CDR2: GTSNPN and SVGIG (reference sequence). With 1 base removed from V and 10 bases from J, the gap between germline ends came to 14 bases. This CDR3 has 13 amino acids. The gene calls are TRBV30 and TRBJ2-1, with D possibly TRBD1 on 5 matching bases. Sequenced material: PBMCs. The TCR comes from a young woman in good health and CMV-seropositive. The CDR3 nucleotides read TGTGCCTGGAGTGCGCAGGGTCTTGGGGAGCAGTTCTTC. Translated, it gives CAWSAQGLGEQFF.